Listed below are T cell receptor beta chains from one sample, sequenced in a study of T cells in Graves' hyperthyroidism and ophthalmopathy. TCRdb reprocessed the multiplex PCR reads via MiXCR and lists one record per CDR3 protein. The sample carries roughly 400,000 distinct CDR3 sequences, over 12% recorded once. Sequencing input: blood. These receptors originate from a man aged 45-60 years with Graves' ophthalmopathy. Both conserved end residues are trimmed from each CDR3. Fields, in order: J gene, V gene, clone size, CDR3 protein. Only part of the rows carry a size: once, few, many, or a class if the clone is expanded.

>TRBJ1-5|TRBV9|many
ASSVEALGTGVNQPQH
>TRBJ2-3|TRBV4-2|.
ASSQVDGSTDTQY
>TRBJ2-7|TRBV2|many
ASSQDRFYEQY
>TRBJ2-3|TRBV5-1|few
ASSEGLAGISTDTQY
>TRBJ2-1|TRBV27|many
ASSLPGGTGVGNEQF
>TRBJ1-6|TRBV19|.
ASSPRQSSYNSPLH
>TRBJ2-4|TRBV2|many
ASSGLARNIQY
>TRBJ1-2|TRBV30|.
ASSIGRANYGYT
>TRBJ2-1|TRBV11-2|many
ASSLDAPPGRLANEQF
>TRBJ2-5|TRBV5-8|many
ASSFRQETQY
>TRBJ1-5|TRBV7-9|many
ASSFAFGDRVDQPQH
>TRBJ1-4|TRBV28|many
ASSLVEKLF
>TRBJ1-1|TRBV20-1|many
SARVTGGKNTEAF
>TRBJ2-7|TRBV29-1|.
SGGEIDQY
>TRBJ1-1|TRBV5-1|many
ASSLRSGQQNTEAF
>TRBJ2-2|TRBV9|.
ASSVGLGLAGGPSTGELF
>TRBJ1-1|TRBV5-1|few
ASSLSGEGTEAF
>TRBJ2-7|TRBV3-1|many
ASSQVVGSVNEQY
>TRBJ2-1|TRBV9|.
ASSDELASPYNEQF
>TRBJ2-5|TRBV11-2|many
ASSLESSSETQY
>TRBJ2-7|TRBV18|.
ASSGGQGNYEQY
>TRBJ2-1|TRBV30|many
AWGKGTPMVDEQF
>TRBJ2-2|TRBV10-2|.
ASSESSSGRDTGELF
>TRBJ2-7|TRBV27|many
ATPFLWFASYEQY
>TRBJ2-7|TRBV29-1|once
SAGGDRGRRNSADEQY
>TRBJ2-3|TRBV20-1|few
NASQGRGTDTQY
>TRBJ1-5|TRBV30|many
AWSLDRDQPQH
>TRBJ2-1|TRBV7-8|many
ASSLVVGRGPTNEQF
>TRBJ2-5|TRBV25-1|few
ASSSPRGVSGSETQY
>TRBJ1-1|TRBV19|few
ASSSGQGRTRHTEAF
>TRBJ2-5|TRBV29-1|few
SVETLPPETQY
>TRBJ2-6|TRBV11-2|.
ATSSGANVLT
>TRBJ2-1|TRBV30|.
AWYGTGGNNEQF
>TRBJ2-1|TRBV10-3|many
AISERGDLNEQF
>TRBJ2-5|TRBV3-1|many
ASSQDVLPQETQY
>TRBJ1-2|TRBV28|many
ASSFKYGYT
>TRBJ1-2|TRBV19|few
ASSFGPHLYGYT
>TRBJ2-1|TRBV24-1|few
ATSESGTISNEQF
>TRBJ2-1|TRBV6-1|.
ASSALNEQF
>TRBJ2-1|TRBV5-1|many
ASSLVLRQGWDEQF
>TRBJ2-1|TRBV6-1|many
ASSDGVAGGRYNEQF
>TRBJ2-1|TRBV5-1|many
ASSYTDRGNEQF
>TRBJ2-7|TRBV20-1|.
SAYLGLANYEQY
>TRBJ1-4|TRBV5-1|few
ASSVGQMGEKLF
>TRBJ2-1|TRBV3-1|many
ASGIGVGHNEQF
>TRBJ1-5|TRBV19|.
ASSIVRNRNQPQH
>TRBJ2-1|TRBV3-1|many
ASSQGALPEQF
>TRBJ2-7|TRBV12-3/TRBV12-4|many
ASSPVSYEQY
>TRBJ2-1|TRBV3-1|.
ASSQSGLAEQF
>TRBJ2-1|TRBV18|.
ASSPLGSLYNEQF
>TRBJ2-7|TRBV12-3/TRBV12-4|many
ASSTGRSVREQY
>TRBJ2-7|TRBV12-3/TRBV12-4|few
ASSSNRGMNEQY